A single sample gave rise to the 14 T cell receptor beta chains below, sequenced in a study of blood T cells in healthy people across ages. Primed by a sample-barcoded 5' primer and a J-beta primer mix, a second PCR proceeded for 7 to 11 cycles. TCRdb redid the calling of the 5' RACE reads with MiXCR, one entry per CDR3 protein. The table includes around 1,700,000 distinct CDR3 sequences, roughly 28% detected once. The sequencing input was blood. These receptors originate from a woman under 40 in good health.

In its sample, this clonotype was seen many times. The CDR3 nucleotides read TGCAGTGCTAGTGAGGCTAGCGGGGGGTCAGGTGATCAGCAGTTCTTC. The encoded protein is CSASEASGGSGDQQFF. The chain joins TRBV20-1 to TRBJ2-1; TRBD2 agrees at 11 bases. V lost 3 bases to trimming and J lost 11 bases; unmatched junction nucleotides: 15. Germline CDR1 and CDR2: DFQATT and SNEGSKA (reference sequence). The length of the CDR3 is 16 residues.

As to this clonotype: This may arise from a read error, as a much more abundant clone is one base away. The gene calls are TRBV2 and TRBJ2-3, with D uncertain. This CDR3 has 12 residues. V was clipped by 2 bases and J by 4 bases, with 4 bases between them. Per germline, CDR1 SNHLY and CDR2 FYNNEI. CDR3 protein: CASSEQPDTQYF. DNA of the CDR3: TGTGCCAGCAGTGAACAGCCAGATACGCAGTATTTT.

In the case of this clonotype: Relative to the germline gene, one junction end is altered; a read error may explain this. This rearrangement joins TRBV7-2 to TRBJ2-3; D is possibly TRBD1 (6 bases). Germline V lookup: CDR1 SGHTA, CDR2 FQGNSA. This CDR3 has 13 amino acids. The CDR3 DNA sequence: TGTGCCAGCAGCCTGCAGGGGTTGGATATGCAGTATTTT. It codes for CASSLQGLDMQYF.

In this sample, this clonotype turned up many times. The genes are TRBV6-2 or TRBV6-3 and TRBJ2-5; D may match TRBD1 or TRBD2 (5 bases each). Between the trimmed V and J ends, which lost 8 bases and 3 bases, there was a span of 22 bases. Germline V gives CDR1 MNHEY, CDR2 SVGEGT. CDR3 size: 16 residues. The DNA of the CDR3 is TGTGCCAGCCGGTTCCGGTGGGGGTCGACGGAAGAGACCCAGTACTTC. This gives the protein CASRFRWGSTEETQYF.

In its sample, this clonotype was seen many times. This chain uses TRBV4-3 with TRBJ1-1, with 7 nucleotides matching TRBD1. CDR3 length: 17 residues. CDR1 and CDR2 from the germline V gene are LGHNA and YSLEER. The junction had 15 bases not matched to a gene; V was cut back by 4 bases and J by 4 bases. CDR3: CASSRHYDRERGTEAFF. CDR3 sequence (DNA): TGCGCCAGCAGCCGACATTACGACAGGGAGCGCGGCACTGAAGCTTTCTTT.

This clonotype was detected many times. This chain uses TRBV29-1 with TRBJ1-1, with D possibly being TRBD1 (6 bases). Germline loops: CDR1 SQVTM, CDR2 ANQGSEA. The germline V and J ends were trimmed by 7 bases and 1 base, with 13 bases remaining between them. The CDR3 totals 13 residues. The CDR3 region is CSASTGGNTEAFF. Here the CDR3 DNA reads TGCAGCGCTTCGACAGGAGGGAACACTGAAGCTTTCTTT.

This clonotype was seen repeatedly, ten times or more. This chain uses TRBV4-3 with TRBJ1-6; D not certain. Trimming shortened V by 0 bases and J by 7 bases, and 10 bases separated the two germline ends. Germline assignment: CDR1 LGHNA and CDR2 YSLEER. The CDR3 loop spans 15 amino acids. The CDR3 sequence: CASSQDRFGNSPLHF. CDR3 DNA sequence: TGCGCCAGCAGCCAAGATAGGTTCGGGAATTCACCCCTCCACTTT.

The chain links TRBV11-2 to TRBJ1-6; possible D gene TRBD1, 6 bases. The CDR3 totals 13 residues. CDR1 is SGHAT, CDR2 FQNNGV, per germline. Trimming left V 5 bases short and J 13 bases short, with 15 bases between. The CDR3 region has the DNA TGTGCCAGCAGCCTGACAGGACGCGCTCCCCTCCACTTT. Protein product: CASSLTGRAPLHF. The variable domain in full, completed from reference TRBV11-2 and TRBJ1-6, reads EAGVAQSPRYKIIEKRQSVAFWCNPISGHATLYWYQQILGQGPKLLIQFQNNGVVDDSQLPKDRFSAERLKGVDSTLKIQPAKLEDSAVYLCASSLTGRAPLHFGNGTRLTVT.

This clonotype has a handful of counts. This chain connects TRBV7-2 to TRBJ2-3; 10 bases are shared with TRBD2. The CDR3 length is 16 residues. Trimming cost V 5 bases and J 5 bases; bases outside gene matches: 10. Germline CDR1 SGHTA, CDR2 FQGNSA. The CDR3 DNA reads TGTGCCAGCAGCCAATCTTTAGCGGGGGGCGGAGATACGCAGTATTTT. It codes for CASSQSLAGGGDTQYF.

This clonotype showed up just a few times. V gene TRBV18 combines with J gene TRBJ1-6; perhaps TRBD1 as D (5 bases). V was cut by 2 bases and J by 9 bases, with 8 bases left in between. Per the germline V gene, CDR1 is KGHSH and CDR2 is LQKENI. The length of the CDR3 is 13 residues. Here the CDR3 reads CASSPKGSSPLHF. The CDR3 DNA is TGTGCCAGCTCACCAAAGGGGTCTTCACCCCTCCACTTT.

Concerning this clonotype itself: A much larger clone lies a single base off, so this may be a read error. The V call is TRBV4-3, the J call TRBJ1-2; D is unresolved. There are 13 residues in the CDR3. Germline CDR1 reads LGHNA; CDR2 reads YSLEER. V gave up 4 bases and J gave up 8 bases, with 14 bases separating them. The CDR3 region has the DNA TGCGCCAGCAGCCGAGACTTACAAGGAGGCTACACCTTC. This codes for CASSRDLQGGYTF.

The table lists this clonotype with many counts. The rearrangement links TRBV5-1 to TRBJ2-5; D is perhaps TRBD1 (6 bases). Trimming removed 2 bases at V and 5 bases at J, with 13 bases between. The CDR3 runs to 14 residues. Germline V gene data show CDR1 as SGHRS and CDR2 as YFSETQ. In DNA form, the CDR3 reads TGCGCCAGCAGCTTCCGACAGGCGGCGGAGACCCAGTACTTC. Protein sequence: CASSFRQAAETQYF.

A note on this clonotype: An end of the junction does not agree with germline; a read error may underlie this. The J gene is TRBJ2-1, the V gene TRBV7-3, with D possibly called TRBD1 or TRBD2 (7 bases each). The germline V gene encodes CDR1 SGHTA and CDR2 FQGTGA. The CDR3 loop spans 20 amino acids. The CDR3 sequence is CASSLIGGGGRGSSYSEQFF. The CDR3, as DNA: TGTGCCAGCAGCTTAATAGGGGGCGGGGGCCGGGGGTCCTCCTACAGTGAGCAGTTCTTC.

The chain is built from TRBV21-1 and TRBJ2-7; TRBD1, the table's D call, was not compared with the DNA. TRBV21-1 is termed a pseudogene. The CDR3 is 17 residues long. The chain's CDR3 is CASSTSPDSPTSYEQYF. In DNA, the CDR3 is TGTGCCAGCAGCACTTCCCCAGACAGCCCTACATCCTACGAGCAGTACTTC.